Following are 13 T cell receptor beta chains from one sample sequenced in a study of memory CD4+ T cells and cytomegalovirus serostatus. The sort gate was single viable CD3+CD4+CD8-CD45RO+ cells for memory CD4+ T cells. Data came from immunoSEQ multiplex PCR; TCRdb stores just in-frame clones and leaves some out. The sample carries more than 40,000 clones, about 82% recorded once. Sequenced input: memory CD4+ T cells from blood. The receptors shown here come from an adult in good health and CMV-seronegative.

A single count supports this clone. The chain employs TRBV6-1 and TRBJ1-1; unclear D gene. Germline loops: CDR1 MNHNS, CDR2 SASEGT. This CDR3 has 13 amino acids. V lost 3 bases to trimming and J lost 0 bases, with 5 bases between them. The CDR3 here is CASSETMNTEAFF. The CDR3 nucleotides read TGTGCCAGCAGTGAGACAATGAACACTGAAGCTTTCTTT.

The chain is built from TRBV5-4 and TRBJ2-1; 12 bases align to TRBD2. The CDR3 is 16 amino acids. In germline, CDR1 is SGHNT, CDR2 YYREEE (reference sequence). The junction had 6 bases not matched to a gene; V was cut back by 4 bases and J by 4 bases. CDR3 sequence: CASSSMTSGRYNEQFF. For the CDR3, the DNA is TGTGCCAGCAGCAGTATGACTAGCGGGAGATACAATGAGCAGTTCTTC. Filled out from reference TRBV5-4 and TRBJ2-1, the complete variable domain reads ETGVTQSPTHLIKTRGQQVTLRCSSQSGHNTVSWYQQALGQGPQFIFQYYREEENGRGNFPPRFSGLQFPNYSSELNVNALELDDSALYLCASSSMTSGRYNEQFFGPGTRLTVL.

This chain connects TRBV5-4 to TRBJ2-3; no clear D. The CDR3 has 15 residues. Germline lookup yields CDR1 SGHNT and CDR2 YYREEE (reference sequence). The germline V and J ends were trimmed by 4 bases and 1 base, with 13 bases remaining between them. The CDR3 protein is CASSPEPEGTDTQYF. The CDR3 DNA is TGTGCCAGCAGCCCAGAGCCAGAGGGCACAGATACGCAGTATTTT.

This clone was seen once. The V call is TRBV7-8, the J call TRBJ1-1, with D hard to call. Germline V CDR1 and CDR2: SGHVS, FQNEAQ. Trimming took 5 bases from V and 1 from J, leaving 14 bases between them. The CDR3 sequence is 15 residues long. The CDR3 region has the DNA TGTGCCAGCAGCCCGGTACAGATCCAGAACACTGAAGCTTTCTTT. This gives the protein CASSPVQIQNTEAFF.

This clone was detected once. V is TRBV5-8 and J is TRBJ1-1, with D tentatively TRBD1 (6 bases). Germline V gene data show CDR1 as SGHTS and CDR2 as YDEGEE. This CDR3 has 13 residues. The ends were cut back, 3 bases at V and 9 bases at J, with 15 bases in the middle. CDR3 residues: CASSSAGHLKAFF. CDR3 DNA: TGTGCCAGCAGCTCCGCGGGACACCTAAAAGCTTTCTTT.

Comment on this clone: Other DNA sequences in the same sample also yield this CDR3. The gene calls are TRBV19 and TRBJ1-5, with a possible D match to TRBD1 (5 bases). Germline V gene lookup returns CDR1 LNHDA and CDR2 SQIVND (reference sequence). CDR3 length equals 12 residues. The germline V and J ends were trimmed by 3 bases and 5 bases, with 5 bases remaining between them. CDR3 sequence (DNA): TGTGCCAGTAGTATGGGGGATCAGCCCCAGCATTTT. This codes for CASSMGDQPQHF.

This clone was seen only a few times. One junction end does not reproduce the germline sequence, and a read error may be involved. This chain uses TRBV2 with TRBJ1-1; no clear D gene. The CDR3 loop spans 11 amino acids. The germline V gene has CDR1 SNHLY and CDR2 FYNNEI. CDR3 sequence reads: CASRDQVEPFF. CDR3 DNA sequence: TGTGCCAGCAGGGATCAGGTTGAACCTTTCTTT. Looking up the rest from reference TRBV2 and TRBJ1-1 gives the full variable domain: EPEVTQTPSHQVTQMGQEVILRCVPISNHLYFYWYRQILGQKVEFLVSFYNNEISEKSEIFDDQFSVERPDGSNFTLKIRSTKLEDSAMYFCASRDQVEPFFGQGTRLTVV.

V and J are TRBV30 and TRBJ1-5; D might be TRBD1 (5 bases). The V gene's germline CDR1 is GTSNPN and CDR2 SVGIG (reference sequence). There are 14 residues in the CDR3. V lost 0 bases and J 7 bases, leaving 13 bases between the germline ends. CDR3 DNA: TGTGCCTGGAGTGTACCCGTTGCAGGGCAGCCCCAGCATTTT. This gives the protein CAWSVPVAGQPQHF.

This chain uses TRBV30 with TRBJ2-6; D is perhaps TRBD1 (5 bases). The CDR3 has 17 amino acids. Germline V CDR1 and CDR2: GTSNPN, SVGIG (reference sequence). Trimming pared 2 bases from V and 1 base from J, leaving 15 bases between. The CDR3 coding sequence is TGTGCCTGGAGTATAGCAGGGCGAAGTTCTGGGGCCAACGTCCTGACTTTC. It is translated as CAWSIAGRSSGANVLTF.

This chain's CDR3 is CASEGRRNQPQHF. CDR3 nucleotide sequence: TGTGCCAGCGAGGGCAGGCGCAATCAGCCCCAGCATTTT. The rearrangement links TRBV6-6 to TRBJ1-5; D uncertain. CDR1 MNHNY and CDR2 SVGAGI come from the germline V gene (reference sequence). The CDR3 runs 13 residues. V dropped 8 bases and J dropped 2 bases, with 10 bases sitting between them.

The rearrangement links TRBV18 to TRBJ2-5, with D unresolved. The germline V gene encodes CDR1 KGHSH and CDR2 LQKENI. The V and J ends lost 3 bases and 3 bases respectively, with 8 bases between them. CDR3 size: 13 residues. Written as DNA, the CDR3 is TGTGCCAGCTCACCCATTCCCAAAGAGACCCAGTACTTC. Its translation is CASSPIPKETQYF.

V usage is TRBV7-3 and J usage is TRBJ2-7, with 13 bases matching TRBD2. Trimming at V came to 3 bases and at J to 2 bases, leaving 1 base not matched to a gene. The CDR3 consists of 15 residues. Looked up from germline, CDR1 is SGHTA and CDR2 is FQGTGA. CDR3 sequence (DNA): TGTGCCAGCAGCTTGACTAGCGGGGGGACCTACGAGCAGTACTTC. It encodes CASSLTSGGTYEQYF.

The chain links TRBV19 to TRBJ1-2; TRBD1 agrees at 10 bases. The CDR3 contains 15 residues. J gave up 4 bases and V 4 bases, and 6 bases lay outside the gene matches. Germline V gene data show CDR1 as LNHDA and CDR2 as SQIVND (reference sequence). Written as DNA, the CDR3 is TGTGCCAGTAGTAGGGGACAGGGGCCACCCTATGGCTACACCTTC. Its translation is CASSRGQGPPYGYTF.